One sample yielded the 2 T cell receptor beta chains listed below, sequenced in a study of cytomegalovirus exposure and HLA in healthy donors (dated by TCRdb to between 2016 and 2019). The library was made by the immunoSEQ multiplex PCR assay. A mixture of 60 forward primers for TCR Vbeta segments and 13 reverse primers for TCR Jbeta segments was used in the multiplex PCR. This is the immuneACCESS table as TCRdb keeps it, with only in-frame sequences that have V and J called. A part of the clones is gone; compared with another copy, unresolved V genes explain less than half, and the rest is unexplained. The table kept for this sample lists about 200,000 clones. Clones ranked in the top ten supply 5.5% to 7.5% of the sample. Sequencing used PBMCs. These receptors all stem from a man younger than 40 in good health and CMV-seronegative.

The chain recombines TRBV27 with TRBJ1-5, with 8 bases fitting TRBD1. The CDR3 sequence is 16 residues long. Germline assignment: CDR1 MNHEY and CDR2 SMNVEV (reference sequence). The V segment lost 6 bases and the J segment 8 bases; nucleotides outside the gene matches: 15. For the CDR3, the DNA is TGTGCCAGCAGGCGCCAGGGACAGGCTTCTTGGGAGCCCCAGCATTTT. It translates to CASRRQGQASWEPQHF.

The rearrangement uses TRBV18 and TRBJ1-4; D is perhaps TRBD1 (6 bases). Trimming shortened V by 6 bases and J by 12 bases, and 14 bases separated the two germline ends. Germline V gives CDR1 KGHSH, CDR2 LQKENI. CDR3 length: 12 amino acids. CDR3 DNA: TGTGCCAGCTCGCAGGGGAGCCAGGAACTGTTTTTT. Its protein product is CASSQGSQELFF.